Listed below are T cell receptor beta chains from one sample, sequenced in a study of blood T cell repertoires in COVID-19. Only in-frame clones appear in the TCRdb table, and some are missing; sequencing was by immunoSEQ multiplex PCR. The sample lists 120,000 to 150,000 clones, about 86% occurring once. The specimen was peripheral blood. Every receptor here comes from a woman aged 55 to 70 with acute or convalescent COVID-19. The CDR3 runs from the conserved cysteine through the conserved F or W. A D gene is named only where the DNA matches it firmly. Clone size, where shown, is once, few, many, or a class for clones that have expanded.

clone_size: NA
j_call: TRBJ2-1
v_call: TRBV27
d_call: NA
cdr3_nt: TGTGCCAGCAGTTTTCAGGGTCTATACAATGAGCAGTTCTTC
cdr3_aa: CASSFQGLYNEQFF

clone_size: NA
j_call: TRBJ1-2
v_call: TRBV5-4
d_call: TRBD1
cdr3_nt: TGTGCCAGCAGCTTGTTGGGACAGGGCCATGGCTACACCTTC
cdr3_aa: CASSLLGQGHGYTF

clone_size: once
j_call: TRBJ1-5
v_call: TRBV28
d_call: TRBD1
cdr3_nt: TGTGCCAGCAGTTCGACAGGGGGCGAGAGAGATCAGCCCCAGCATTTT
cdr3_aa: CASSSTGGERDQPQHF

clone_size: NA
j_call: TRBJ1-1
v_call: TRBV29-1
d_call: NA
cdr3_nt: TGCAGCACAAGCAGGGTCTCGAACACTGAAGCTTTCTTT
cdr3_aa: CSTSRVSNTEAFF

clone_size: NA
j_call: TRBJ2-7
v_call: TRBV5-8
d_call: NA
cdr3_nt: TGTGCCAGCAGCTCCCCCGGCACAGTCTACGAGCAGTACTTC
cdr3_aa: CASSSPGTVYEQYF

clone_size: NA
j_call: TRBJ1-2
v_call: TRBV7-8
d_call: NA
cdr3_nt: TGTGCCAGCAGCTTAGTAACCCAGCGGGGTAGCGGCTACACCTTC
cdr3_aa: CASSLVTQRGSGYTF

clone_size: NA
j_call: TRBJ1-3
v_call: TRBV11-2
d_call: NA
cdr3_nt: TGTGCCAGCAGCGGGGCCTTGGCCTCTGGAAACACCATATATTTT
cdr3_aa: CASSGALASGNTIYF

clone_size: NA
j_call: TRBJ1-2
v_call: TRBV11-2
d_call: NA
cdr3_nt: TGTGCCAGCAGCTTCGGTGGTGACTATGGCTACACCTTC
cdr3_aa: CASSFGGDYGYTF

clone_size: NA
j_call: TRBJ1-2
v_call: TRBV5-8
d_call: NA
cdr3_nt: TGTGCCAGCAGTTCGGGGTCCACCGTCTATGGCTACACCTTC
cdr3_aa: CASSSGSTVYGYTF

clone_size: NA
j_call: TRBJ2-2
v_call: TRBV24-1
d_call: NA
cdr3_nt: TGTGCCACCAGTGATTGGGGCAGGGACACCGGGGAGCTGTTTTTT
cdr3_aa: CATSDWGRDTGELFF

clone_size: NA
j_call: TRBJ1-1
v_call: TRBV18
d_call: TRBD1
cdr3_nt: TGTGCCAGCTCACCAGGGGACAGGGGGATGAACACTGAAGCTTTCTTT
cdr3_aa: CASSPGDRGMNTEAFF

clone_size: once
j_call: TRBJ2-5
v_call: TRBV7-8
d_call: NA
cdr3_nt: TGTGCCAGCAGCCCCGAGCCCCAAGAGACCCAGTACTTC
cdr3_aa: CASSPEPQETQYF

clone_size: NA
j_call: TRBJ1-1
v_call: TRBV4-3
d_call: NA
cdr3_nt: TGCGCCAGCAGCCAAGATCCAGGGAGGGGCACTGAAGCTTTCTTT
cdr3_aa: CASSQDPGRGTEAFF

clone_size: NA
j_call: TRBJ1-5
v_call: TRBV19
d_call: NA
cdr3_nt: TGTGCCAGTAGTATTGGCGGCAGCGCCTCGAATCAGCCCCAGCATTTT
cdr3_aa: CASSIGGSASNQPQHF

clone_size: once
j_call: TRBJ1-3
v_call: TRBV3-1/TRBV3-2
d_call: NA
cdr3_nt: TGTGCCAGCAGCTTCGGGAACACCATATATTTT
cdr3_aa: CASSFGNTIYF

clone_size: NA
j_call: TRBJ2-3
v_call: TRBV29-1
d_call: NA
cdr3_nt: TGCAGCGCAACGACAGACCGAACCACAGATACGCAGTATTTT
cdr3_aa: CSATTDRTTDTQYF

clone_size: NA
j_call: TRBJ2-1
v_call: TRBV7-2
d_call: TRBD1
cdr3_nt: TGTGCCAGCAGCTCACGACAGGGGAGTGAGCAGTTCTTC
cdr3_aa: CASSSRQGSEQFF

clone_size: NA
j_call: TRBJ2-2
v_call: TRBV9
d_call: NA
cdr3_nt: TGTGCCAGCAGTAGCTTGGCCGGGGAGCTGTTTTTT
cdr3_aa: CASSSLAGELFF

clone_size: NA
j_call: TRBJ2-5
v_call: TRBV28
d_call: TRBD2
cdr3_nt: TGTGCCAGCAGTGTCGGCGGGGGGGGGAAAGAGACCCAGTACTTC
cdr3_aa: CASSVGGGGKETQYF

clone_size: NA
j_call: TRBJ1-1
v_call: TRBV5-1
d_call: NA
cdr3_nt: TGCGCCAGCAGCGTCGTGAACACTGAAGCTTTCTTT
cdr3_aa: CASSVVNTEAFF

clone_size: few
j_call: TRBJ1-1
v_call: TRBV19
d_call: TRBD1
cdr3_nt: TGTGCCAGTAGTTACGACTTACAGGGGGCCACTGAAGCTTTCTTT
cdr3_aa: CASSYDLQGATEAFF

clone_size: NA
j_call: TRBJ1-1
v_call: TRBV30
d_call: TRBD1
cdr3_nt: TGTGCCTGGAGTGCAATGACAGGGAAAACTGAAGCTTTCTTT
cdr3_aa: CAWSAMTGKTEAFF

clone_size: few
j_call: TRBJ2-1
v_call: TRBV7-2
d_call: TRBD2
cdr3_nt: TGTGCCAGCAGCTTAGGGAGCGGGGGCCCCTACAATGAGCAGTTCTTC
cdr3_aa: CASSLGSGGPYNEQFF

clone_size: few
j_call: TRBJ2-1
v_call: TRBV28
d_call: TRBD2
cdr3_nt: TGTGCCAGCAGAGGAGGGGAGGGCTACAATGAGCAGTTCTTC
cdr3_aa: CASRGGEGYNEQFF

clone_size: NA
j_call: TRBJ1-3
v_call: TRBV4-3
d_call: NA
cdr3_nt: TGCGCCAGCTCGGCTGGAAACACCATATATTTT
cdr3_aa: CASSAGNTIYF

clone_size: NA
j_call: TRBJ1-5
v_call: TRBV28
d_call: NA
cdr3_nt: TGTGCCAGCAGCTCGGGCCAGGGATTCCAGCCCCAGCATTTT
cdr3_aa: CASSSGQGFQPQHF

clone_size: NA
j_call: TRBJ1-1
v_call: TRBV5-1
d_call: NA
cdr3_nt: TGCGCCAGCAGCTTGGGAAACGGGAACACTGAAGCTTTCTTT
cdr3_aa: CASSLGNGNTEAFF

clone_size: NA
j_call: TRBJ2-1
v_call: TRBV4-1
d_call: TRBD1
cdr3_nt: TGCGCCAGCAGCCAGGGACAGGGGCCCAGTGAGCAGTTCTTC
cdr3_aa: CASSQGQGPSEQFF

clone_size: NA
j_call: TRBJ2-3
v_call: TRBV15
d_call: NA
cdr3_nt: TGTGCCACCAAGTCGACTCGGAGCATAAGCACAGATACGCAGTATTTT
cdr3_aa: CATKSTRSISTDTQYF